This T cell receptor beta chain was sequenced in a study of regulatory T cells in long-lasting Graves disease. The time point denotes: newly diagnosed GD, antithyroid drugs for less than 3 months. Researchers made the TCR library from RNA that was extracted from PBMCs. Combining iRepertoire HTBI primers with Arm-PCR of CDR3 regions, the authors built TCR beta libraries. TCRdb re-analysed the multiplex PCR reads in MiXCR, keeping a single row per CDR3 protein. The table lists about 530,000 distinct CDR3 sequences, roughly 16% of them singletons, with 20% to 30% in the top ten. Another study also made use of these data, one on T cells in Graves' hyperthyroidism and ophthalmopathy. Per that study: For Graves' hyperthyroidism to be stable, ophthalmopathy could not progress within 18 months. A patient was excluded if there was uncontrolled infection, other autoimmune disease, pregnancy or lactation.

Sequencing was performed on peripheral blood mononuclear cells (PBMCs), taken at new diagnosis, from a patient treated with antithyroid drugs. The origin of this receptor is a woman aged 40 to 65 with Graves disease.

In nucleotides, the CDR3 is TGTGCCAGCAGTGACGAAGGGACAGGGTTTGAAAAACTGTTTTTT. It yields the protein CASSDEGTGFEKLFF. This chain connects TRBV6-2 or TRBV6-3 to TRBJ1-4; 9 bases match TRBD1. The CDR3 loop spans 15 amino acids. CDR1 and CDR2 from the germline V gene are MNHEY and SVGEGT. The trim removed 5 bases at V and 7 bases at J, leaving 8 bases unmatched.